Given below is one T cell receptor beta chain in context. V gave up 1 base and J gave up 4 bases, with 4 bases separating them. Per germline, CDR1 SNHLY and CDR2 FYNNEI. The CDR3 is 12 amino acids. This record comes from a study of control samples from healthy donors and cancer patients. The data were produced by immunoSEQ multiplex PCR, yet TCRdb's version contains in-frame clones alone and is incomplete. Among approximately 110,000 clones, over 75% were seen once, and the ten largest hold 4% to 4.5%. The source material was blood. This rearrangement joins TRBV2 to TRBJ1-2; D is unclear. The clonotype originates from a human donor in good health. The donor label of this sample is uncertain. The chain's CDR3 is CASSEDSYGYTF. CDR3 coding DNA: TGTGCCAGCAGTGAAGATAGCTATGGCTACACCTTC.